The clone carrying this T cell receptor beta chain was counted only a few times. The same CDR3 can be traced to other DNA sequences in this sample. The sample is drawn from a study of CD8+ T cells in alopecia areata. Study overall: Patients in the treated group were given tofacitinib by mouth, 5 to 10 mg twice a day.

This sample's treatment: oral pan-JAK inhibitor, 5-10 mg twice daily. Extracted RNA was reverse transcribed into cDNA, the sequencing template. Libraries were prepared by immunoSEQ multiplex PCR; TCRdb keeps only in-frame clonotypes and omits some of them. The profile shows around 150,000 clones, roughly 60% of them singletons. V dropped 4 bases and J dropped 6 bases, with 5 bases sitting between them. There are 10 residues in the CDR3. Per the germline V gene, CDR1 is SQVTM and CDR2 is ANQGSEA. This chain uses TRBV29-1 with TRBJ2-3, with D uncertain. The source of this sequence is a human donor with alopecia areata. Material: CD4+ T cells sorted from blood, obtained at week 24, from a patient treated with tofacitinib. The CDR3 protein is CSVGEDTQYF. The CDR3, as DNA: TGCAGCGTTGGAGAGGATACGCAGTATTTT.